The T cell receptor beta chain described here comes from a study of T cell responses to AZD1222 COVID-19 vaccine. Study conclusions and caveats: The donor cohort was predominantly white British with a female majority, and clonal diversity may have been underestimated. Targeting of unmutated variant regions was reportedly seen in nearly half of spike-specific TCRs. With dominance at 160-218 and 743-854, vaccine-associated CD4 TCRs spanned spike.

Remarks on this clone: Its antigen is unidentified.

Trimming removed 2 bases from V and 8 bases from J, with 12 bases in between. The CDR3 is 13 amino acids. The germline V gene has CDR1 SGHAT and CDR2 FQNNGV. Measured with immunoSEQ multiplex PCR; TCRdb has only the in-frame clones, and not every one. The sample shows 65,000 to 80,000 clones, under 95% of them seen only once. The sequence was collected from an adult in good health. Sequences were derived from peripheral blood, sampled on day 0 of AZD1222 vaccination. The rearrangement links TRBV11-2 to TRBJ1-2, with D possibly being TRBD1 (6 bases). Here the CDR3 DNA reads TGTGCCAGCAGCTTACAGGGGCGGGACGGCTACACCTTC. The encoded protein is CASSLQGRDGYTF.